Below, 31 T cell receptor beta chains from the same sample are listed, as sequenced in a study of blood T cell repertoires in COVID-19. The method was immunoSEQ multiplex PCR; TCRdb's version includes in-frame clones alone and lacks a portion of them. The profile shows approximately 480,000 clones, about nine tenths of them singletons. The specimen sequenced was PBMCs or T cells enriched from blood (not recorded which). Receptors originate from a woman under 30 who had recovered from COVID-19.

The rearrangement joins TRBV18 to TRBJ1-5, with TRBD1 matching 7 bases. The V gene end was trimmed by 5 bases and the J gene end by 4 bases; junction bases not matched to a gene: 14. Germline values: CDR1 KGHSH, CDR2 LQKENI. The CDR3 extends over 17 amino acids. In DNA form, the CDR3 reads TGTGCCAGCTCATCACAGGGGTCTCTCGGGAGAAATCAGCCCCAGCATTTT. Protein product: CASSSQGSLGRNQPQHF.

V gene TRBV5-4 combines with J gene TRBJ2-7; tentative D call: TRBD2 (6 bases). V lost 4 bases and J 0 bases, leaving 17 bases between the germline ends. Germline assignment: CDR1 SGHNT and CDR2 YYREEE (reference sequence). The CDR3 loop spans 16 amino acids. CDR3 DNA sequence: TGTGCCAGCAGCCCCCCCGGGACTGGGAGCTCCTACGAGCAGTACTTC. It specifies CASSPPGTGSSYEQYF.

This CDR3 is CASSTGRQGNSFGTEAFF. CDR3 sequence (DNA): TGTGCCAGTAGTACGGGGAGACAGGGTAACAGCTTTGGCACTGAAGCTTTCTTT. The rearrangement links TRBV19 to TRBJ1-1; 7 positions match TRBD1. This CDR3 is 18 amino acids long. From germline, CDR1 is LNHDA and CDR2 SQIVND (reference sequence). The trim removed 4 bases at V and 4 bases at J, leaving 18 bases unmatched.

This chain joins TRBV6-5 and TRBJ1-5; possibly TRBD1 for D (5 bases). Germline CDR1 reads MNHEY; CDR2 reads SVGAGI. The CDR3 sequence is 13 residues long. V was cut by 9 bases and J by 4 bases, with 13 bases left in between. In nucleotides, the CDR3 is TGTGCCAGTAATACAGGAACGAATCAGCCCCAGCATTTT. It specifies CASNTGTNQPQHF.

The genes are TRBV5-1 and TRBJ2-7; D not resolved. The germline V gene has CDR1 SGHRS and CDR2 YFSETQ. This CDR3 is built from 15 residues. Trimming removed 0 bases at V and 3 bases at J, with 13 bases between. The CDR3 nucleotides read TGCGCCAGCAGCTTGGGACGGGTGTTAAACTACGAGCAGTACTTC. It codes for CASSLGRVLNYEQYF.

In its sample, this clone was seen a few times. The V gene is TRBV4-1, the J gene TRBJ1-2; D is unclear. V was shortened by 0 bases and J by 8 bases, with 4 bases between the two germline ends. CDR3 length: 11 residues. Germline V gene sequence: CDR1 MGHRA, CDR2 YSYEKL. The CDR3 reads CASSQDRGYTF. In DNA, the CDR3 is TGCGCCAGCAGCCAAGATCGGGGCTACACCTTC.

The V call is TRBV2, the J call TRBJ2-3; no reliable D call. The CDR3 covers 12 residues. V was clipped by 8 bases and J by 2 bases, with 8 bases between them. The germline V gene encodes CDR1 SNHLY and CDR2 FYNNEI. CDR3 DNA: TGTGCCAGCCGGTTTAACACAGATACGCAGTATTTT. Translation: CASRFNTDTQYF.

The V call is TRBV28, the J call TRBJ1-5; 10 positions agree with TRBD1. The CDR3 spans 17 residues. V lost 6 bases to trimming and J lost 9 bases; unmatched junction nucleotides: 17. Looked up from germline, CDR1 is MDHEN and CDR2 is SYDVKM. The DNA for the CDR3 is TGTGCCAGCAGACAATATCCGGTGGACAGGGGGATTGGGCCCCAGCATTTT. This codes for CASRQYPVDRGIGPQHF.

Only one count was recorded for this clone. The same CDR3 also results from other DNA sequences found in this sample. The chain joins TRBV7-2 to TRBJ1-2; 8 bases map to TRBD1. Per the germline V gene, CDR1 is SGHTA and CDR2 is FQGNSA. With 5 bases clipped from V and 5 bases from J, the junction kept 4 bases outside the gene matches. The CDR3 runs 13 residues. Written as DNA, the CDR3 is TGTGCCAGCAGCCCCCGACAGGGGTATGGCTACACCTTC. As protein: CASSPRQGYGYTF.

This clone came up a few times. The rearrangement uses TRBV3-1 (or the pseudogene TRBV3-2) and TRBJ2-7; 8 nucleotides line up with TRBD1. The CDR3 runs 14 residues. V shed 4 bases, J shed 3 bases, and the junction held 5 bases outside the gene matches. CDR1 and CDR2 from the germline V gene are LGHDT and YNNKEL (reference sequence). This CDR3 reads CASSLSDRDYEQYF. DNA of the CDR3: TGTGCCAGCAGCCTTTCGGACAGGGACTACGAGCAGTACTTC.

The rearrangement joins TRBV6-4 to TRBJ2-1, with 13 bases that match TRBD2. Trimming at V came to 4 bases and at J to 15 bases, leaving 9 bases not matched to a gene. Germline V gene sequence: CDR1 MRHNA, CDR2 SNTAGT. The CDR3 contains 14 residues. The DNA for the CDR3 is TGTGCCAGCAGTGCCGAACTAGCGGGGGGGAACCGGTTCTTC. It yields the protein CASSAELAGGNRFF.

The chain carries TRBV28 and TRBJ1-4, with D possibly being TRBD1 (6 bases). The V gene's germline CDR1 is MDHEN and CDR2 SYDVKM. Deletions cut 1 base from V and 7 bases from J, with 10 bases between. The CDR3 runs to 14 residues. CDR3 region: CASSLSGHSEKLFF. Here the CDR3 DNA reads TGTGCCAGCAGTTTATCGGGACATAGTGAAAAACTGTTTTTT. Looking up the rest from reference TRBV28 and TRBJ1-4 gives the full variable domain: DVKVTQSSRYLVKRTGEKVFLECVQDMDHENMFWYRQDPGLGLRLIYFSYDVKMKEKGDIPEGYSVSREKKERFSLILESASTNQTSMYLCASSLSGHSEKLFFGSGTQLSVL.

The V and J genes are TRBV4-1 and TRBJ2-3; D perhaps matches TRBD2 (7 bases). The CDR3 is made up of 16 amino acids. V was pared by 0 bases and J by 2 bases, with 12 bases between. The V gene's germline CDR1 is MGHRA and CDR2 YSYEKL. CDR3 in amino acids: CASSQDGGGDTDTQYF. The CDR3 nucleotides read TGCGCCAGCAGCCAAGATGGGGGGGGCGACACAGATACGCAGTATTTT.

The DNA for the CDR3 is TGTGCCAGCAGCCTAACTCGACAGGGTCAGCCCCAGCATTTT. This translates into CASSLTRQGQPQHF. The gene calls are TRBV11-2 and TRBJ1-5; 7 nucleotides line up with TRBD1. J gave up 6 bases and V 5 bases, and 7 bases lay outside the gene matches. Germline V gene sequence: CDR1 SGHAT, CDR2 FQNNGV. The CDR3 runs to 14 residues.

The V call is TRBV12-5, the J call TRBJ1-4; D may be TRBD1 (6 bases). CDR1 is LGHNT and CDR2 is FRNRAP in the germline V gene. V lost 6 bases and J lost 6, with 14 bases in between. The CDR3 extends over 14 amino acids. This CDR3 is CASGQGNEDEKLFF. The CDR3 DNA sequence: TGTGCTAGTGGCCAGGGGAACGAAGATGAAAAACTGTTTTTT.

The chain has TRBV25-1 and TRBJ2-5; 9 bases are shared with TRBD1. The V gene end was trimmed by 2 bases and the J gene end by 5 bases; junction bases not matched to a gene: 12. This CDR3 region has 17 residues. The V gene's germline CDR1 is MGHDK and CDR2 SYGVNS. CDR3 amino acids: CASSEGGTGKITETQYF. CDR3 coding DNA: TGTGCCAGCAGTGAAGGAGGGACAGGGAAGATTACGGAGACCCAGTACTTC.

V gene TRBV11-2 combines with J gene TRBJ1-3; D is unresolved. Germline CDR1 is SGHAT and CDR2 is FQNNGV. The germline V and J ends were trimmed by 5 bases and 7 bases, with 21 bases remaining between them. The CDR3 spans 16 residues. CDR3 amino acids: CASSPWPGSGVNTIYF. In nucleotides, the CDR3 is TGTGCCAGCAGCCCTTGGCCCGGGTCCGGGGTTAACACCATATATTTT.

This clone appeared a few times. The rearrangement links TRBV7-2 to TRBJ1-1; possibly TRBD1 for D (5 bases). Between the trimmed V and J ends, which lost 2 bases and 3 bases, there was a span of 7 bases. The CDR3 is 13 amino acids. CDR1 is SGHTA, CDR2 FQGNSA, per germline. CDR3 nucleotides: TGTGCCAGCAGCTTAATAGGGGACACTGAAGCTTTCTTT. Protein product: CASSLIGDTEAFF.

The CDR3 sequence: CASSYPRDRVEETQYF. The CDR3, as DNA: TGTGCCAGCAGTTACCCCCGGGACAGGGTTGAAGAGACCCAGTACTTC. V is TRBV6-5 and J is TRBJ2-5, with TRBD1 identical over 9 bases. CDR1 is MNHEY, CDR2 SVGAGI, per germline. The CDR3 length is 16 residues. V was clipped by 2 bases and J by 3 bases; unmatched bases: 7.

The rearrangement uses TRBV14 and TRBJ2-7; D is undetermined. The CDR3 runs to 13 residues. Germline V gene lookup returns CDR1 SGHDN and CDR2 FVKESK. V gave up 1 base and J gave up 7 bases, with 11 bases separating them. The CDR3 loop is CASSQARSGEQYF. CDR3 nucleotides: TGTGCCAGCAGCCAAGCTCGATCCGGTGAGCAGTACTTC.

This chain connects TRBV6-2 or TRBV6-3 to TRBJ2-7, with 11 nucleotides matching TRBD1. Germline V gives CDR1 MNHEY, CDR2 SVGEGT. V lost 8 bases, J lost 2 bases, and 8 bases stayed unmatched. This CDR3 spans 15 amino acids. The CDR3 DNA follows: TGTGCCAGCGGCCCGCCGGGACAGGGGGCCTACGAGCAGTACTTC. Its translation is CASGPPGQGAYEQYF.

The rearrangement uses TRBV5-1 and TRBJ1-4, with unresolved D. Germline V CDR1 and CDR2: SGHRS, YFSETQ. V lost 0 bases, J lost 0 bases, and 9 bases lay in between. This CDR3 region has 16 residues. This CDR3 is CASSLGSGTTNEKLFF. The CDR3 DNA follows: TGCGCCAGCAGCTTGGGGTCGGGGACAACTAATGAAAAACTGTTTTTT.

The chain has TRBV29-1 and TRBJ2-7, with TRBD2 identical over 14 bases. CDR1 and CDR2 from the germline V gene are SQVTM and ANQGSEA. J lost 5 bases, V lost 7 bases, and 10 bases had no gene match. The length of the CDR3 is 15 residues. CDR3 bases: TGCAGCGCACTGGGACTAGCGGGGGATTTGAACGAGCAGTACTTC. Protein: CSALGLAGDLNEQYF.

This rearrangement joins TRBV3-1 (or the pseudogene TRBV3-2) to TRBJ1-6, with D maybe TRBD1 (6 bases). The V and J ends lost 4 bases and 6 bases respectively, with 10 bases between them. CDR3 length: 14 amino acids. From germline, CDR1 is LGHDT and CDR2 YNNKEL (reference sequence). The CDR3 loop is CASSPTGANSPLHF. The DNA of the CDR3 is TGTGCCAGCAGCCCGACAGGTGCTAATTCACCCCTCCACTTT.

The rearrangement uses TRBV28 and TRBJ2-7, with 10 bases matching TRBD1. In germline, CDR1 is MDHEN, CDR2 SYDVKM. V trimming: 5 bases; J trimming: 4 bases; junction bases outside the gene matches: 5. This CDR3 has 14 residues. CDR3 sequence: CASSPWTGGYEQYF. As DNA, the CDR3 is TGTGCCAGCAGTCCCTGGACAGGGGGTTACGAGCAGTACTTC. Together with reference TRBV28 and TRBJ2-7, the CDR3 gives the full variable domain: DVKVTQSSRYLVKRTGEKVFLECVQDMDHENMFWYRQDPGLGLRLIYFSYDVKMKEKGDIPEGYSVSREKKERFSLILESASTNQTSMYLCASSPWTGGYEQYFGPGTRLTVT.

The rearrangement uses TRBV11-2 and TRBJ1-2; D is undetermined. This CDR3 is 12 amino acids long. V lost 3 bases to trimming and J lost 2 bases, with 4 bases between them. Germline CDR1 is SGHAT and CDR2 is FQNNGV. The CDR3 DNA sequence: TGTGCCAGCAGCTTGGGCAACTATGGCTACACCTTC. Translating it yields CASSLGNYGYTF. Drawing the rest from reference TRBV11-2 and TRBJ1-2, the complete variable domain is EAGVAQSPRYKIIEKRQSVAFWCNPISGHATLYWYQQILGQGPKLLIQFQNNGVVDDSQLPKDRFSAERLKGVDSTLKIQPAKLEDSAVYLCASSLGNYGYTFGSGTRLTVV.

This chain connects TRBV4-1 to TRBJ1-5, with D hard to call. V lost 4 bases and J 2 bases, leaving 6 bases between the germline ends. This CDR3 region has 13 residues. CDR1 and CDR2 from the germline V gene are MGHRA and YSYEKL. CDR3 in amino acids: CASSLSGNQPQHF. The CDR3 DNA sequence: TGCGCCAGCAGCCTATCGGGCAATCAGCCCCAGCATTTT.

The J gene is TRBJ1-3, the V gene TRBV7-9; the D is unclear. CDR1 is SEHNR and CDR2 is FQNEAQ in the germline V gene (reference sequence). The V end lost 5 bases, the J end lost 0 bases, and 17 bases lay between the germline ends. The CDR3 extends over 17 amino acids. The CDR3: CASSPTVLPYSGNTIYF. In DNA, the CDR3 is TGTGCCAGCAGCCCCACCGTTCTACCCTACTCTGGAAACACCATATATTTT.

CDR3 sequence: CASSPKGVNQPQHF. CDR3 nucleotides: TGTGCCAGCAGTCCAAAAGGGGTCAATCAGCCCCAGCATTTT. The chain is built from TRBV28 and TRBJ1-5; perhaps TRBD1 as D (5 bases). CDR1 is MDHEN and CDR2 is SYDVKM in the germline V gene. CDR3 length: 14 amino acids. V dropped 5 bases and J dropped 3 bases, with 11 bases sitting between them.

This clone was seen only once. The genes are TRBV6-5 and TRBJ1-5; D ambiguous. The germline V gene has CDR1 MNHEY and CDR2 SVGAGI. Trimming left V 10 bases short and J 0 bases short, with 13 bases between. The CDR3 contains 14 residues. In nucleotides, the CDR3 is TGTGCCATCTCAAAGGAGAATAGCAATCAGCCCCAGCATTTT. Amino acid sequence: CAISKENSNQPQHF.

The V gene is TRBV7-2, the J gene TRBJ1-1; D is ambiguous. The V gene lost 3 bases and the J gene lost 1 base, with 12 bases spanning the gap. The V gene's germline CDR1 is SGHTA and CDR2 FQGNSA. This CDR3 spans 15 amino acids. CDR3 nucleotide sequence: TGTGCCAGCAGCTTTCTGCCCCTCAGGAACACTGAAGCTTTCTTT. Its protein is CASSFLPLRNTEAFF.